The 16 T cell receptor beta chains in this list originate from one sample, sequenced in a study of shared clonotypes between healthy human individuals. The protocol was immunoSEQ multiplex PCR, while the TCRdb copy is restricted to in-frame clones and leaves out a portion. The table records 850,000 to 1,100,000 clones, 60% to 85% of them present only once. The specimen sequenced was memory CD4+ T cells from PBMCs. Subset indicated: CD45RA-negative fraction. These receptors all stem from a young man in good health. Some clones in this sample may be carry-over from other donors' samples.

The rearrangement uses TRBV28 and TRBJ1-4; 9 nucleotides align to TRBD1. V lost 4 bases and J lost 0; bases outside the gene matches: 6. The length of the CDR3 is 17 residues. Germline V lookup: CDR1 MDHEN, CDR2 SYDVKM. CDR3 coding DNA: TGTGCCAGCAGTTCAGGACAGGGGAGGACAACTAATGAAAAACTGTTTTTT. It yields the protein CASSSGQGRTTNEKLFF.

Concerning this clone itself: This specimen includes other DNA sequences encoding the same CDR3. The CDR3 DNA reads TGCGCCAGCAGCTTGGCGGGGGATAGCAATCAGCCCCAGCATTTT. Protein sequence: CASSLAGDSNQPQHF. V is TRBV5-1 and J is TRBJ1-5; weak D call: TRBD1 (5 bases). V was pared by 0 bases and J by 0 bases, with 7 bases between. The CDR3 loop spans 15 amino acids. CDR1 is SGHRS and CDR2 is YFSETQ in the germline V gene.

The count of this clone is one. The identical CDR3 is also encoded by other nucleotide sequences in the sample. The gene calls are TRBV5-6 and TRBJ2-2, with a tentative D call TRBD1 (5 bases). This CDR3 spans 14 amino acids. Germline V gene lookup returns CDR1 SGHDT and CDR2 YYEEEE. V lost 1 base, J lost 2 bases, and 6 bases lay in between. The CDR3 sequence is CASSLRGNTGELFF. The CDR3 bases are TGTGCCAGCAGCTTGAGGGGAAACACCGGGGAGCTGTTTTTT. Based on the CDR3 plus reference TRBV5-6 and TRBJ2-2, the full variable domain is DAGVTQSPTHLIKTRGQQVTLRCSPKSGHDTVSWYQQALGQGPQFIFQYYEEEERQRGNFPDRFSGHQFPNYSSELNVNALLLGDSALYLCASSLRGNTGELFFGEGSRLTVL.

The rearrangement joins TRBV12-5 to TRBJ2-2; 10 nucleotides align to TRBD2. The CDR3 is made up of 17 amino acids. Germline V gives CDR1 LGHNT, CDR2 FRNRAP. Trimming at V came to 1 base and at J to 0 bases, leaving 2 bases not matched to a gene. The chain's CDR3 is CASGLAAGGPNTGELFF. CDR3 in DNA: TGTGCTAGTGGTTTGGCAGCGGGAGGGCCGAACACCGGGGAGCTGTTTTTT.

J is TRBJ2-1 and V is TRBV18, with D possibly TRBD1 on 7 matching bases. The CDR3 totals 15 residues. Germline CDR1 is KGHSH and CDR2 is LQKENI. V was cut by 2 bases and J by 2 bases, with 10 bases left in between. CDR3 residues: CASSPAGQTYNEQFF. In DNA, the CDR3 is TGTGCCAGCTCACCAGCGGGACAGACCTACAATGAGCAGTTCTTC.

This clone was found a few times. The CDR3 coding sequence is TGTGCCAGCAGCGATGAGCTCAGCGGGAGAAGGAACAATGAGCAGTTCTTC. This encodes CASSDELSGRRNNEQFF. The V and J genes are TRBV11-2 and TRBJ2-1; TRBD2 matches at 8 bases. The CDR3 consists of 17 residues. CDR1 is SGHAT, CDR2 FQNNGV, per germline. Unmatched junction bases numbered 14, after V lost 5 bases and J lost 5 bases.

The chain uses TRBV9 and TRBJ1-2; D is uncertain. This CDR3 spans 13 amino acids. Germline assignment: CDR1 SGDLS and CDR2 YYNGEE. Trimming cost V 3 bases and J 5 bases, with 11 bases left between them. The CDR3 sequence: CASSAPPAYGYTF. The DNA for the CDR3 is TGTGCCAGCAGCGCCCCTCCAGCGTATGGCTACACCTTC.

A note on this clone: This same CDR3 is encoded by further DNA sequences in the sample. The chain is built from TRBV5-4 and TRBJ2-2, with D unclear. V was cut by 1 base and J by 2 bases, with 6 bases left in between. Per the germline V gene, CDR1 is SGHNT and CDR2 is YYREEE (reference sequence). This CDR3 is built from 14 residues. The chain's CDR3 is CASSLSSNTGELFF. CDR3 coding DNA: TGTGCCAGCAGCTTGAGCAGTAACACCGGGGAGCTGTTTTTT.

The chain couples TRBV4-2 to TRBJ1-4; no definite D call. The V gene's germline CDR1 is LGHNA and CDR2 YNFKEQ. Trimming left V 6 bases short and J 8 bases short, with 13 bases between. The CDR3 contains 13 residues. The CDR3 DNA follows: TGTGCCAGCAGGGCAGGAGGAAGGGAAAAACTGTTTTTT. It translates to CASRAGGREKLFF.

This chain links TRBV27 with TRBJ2-1; 11 positions match TRBD2. The CDR3 sequence is 12 residues long. Looked up from germline, CDR1 is MNHEY and CDR2 is SMNVEV (reference sequence). V gave up 6 bases and J gave up 14 bases; unmatched junction bases: 6. The CDR3 spells CASRTGLAAKFF. CDR3 DNA sequence: TGTGCCAGCAGGACGGGACTAGCGGCCAAGTTCTTC.

The chain employs TRBV29-1 and TRBJ1-2; D gene unclear. The germline CDR1 and CDR2 sequences are SQVTM and ANQGSEA. V was clipped by 7 bases and J by 4 bases, with 16 bases between them. The CDR3 totals 13 residues. CDR3 sequence (DNA): TGCAGCGCCAACTGGGGAGTGGGCTATGGCTACACCTTC. It is translated as CSANWGVGYGYTF.

The V gene is TRBV14, the J gene TRBJ2-1, with TRBD2 matching 13 bases. The CDR3 runs 15 residues. J lost 12 bases, V lost 6 bases, and 11 bases had no gene match. Per germline, CDR1 SGHDN and CDR2 FVKESK. CDR3 in DNA: TGTGCCAGCAGTTCCGGGACTAGCGGGGCTTGGGGGCAGTTCTTC. It encodes CASSSGTSGAWGQFF.

The V gene is TRBV7-2, the J gene TRBJ2-7; 10 bases fit TRBD1. V shed 5 bases, J shed 7 bases, and the junction held 8 bases outside the gene matches. This CDR3 has 14 amino acids. Germline CDR1 is SGHTA and CDR2 is FQGNSA. CDR3 sequence reads: CASSRGQGDGEQYF. Here the CDR3 DNA reads TGTGCCAGCAGCAGAGGACAGGGGGATGGGGAGCAGTACTTC.

V and J are TRBV27 and TRBJ1-3; D is unclear. Germline CDR1 reads MNHEY; CDR2 reads SMNVEV (reference sequence). V lost 8 bases to trimming and J lost 1 base, with 12 bases between them. The CDR3 totals 14 residues. DNA of the CDR3: TGTGCCAGCCGTATGGCGGGGTCTGGAAACACCATATATTTT. Protein: CASRMAGSGNTIYF.

The chain combines TRBV28 with TRBJ1-4; perhaps TRBD1 as D (6 bases). The CDR3 spans 17 residues. Trimming shortened V by 6 bases and J by 7 bases, and 24 bases separated the two germline ends. In germline, CDR1 is MDHEN, CDR2 SYDVKM. The CDR3 sequence: CASSPPAGRGASEKLFF. DNA for the CDR3: TGTGCCAGCAGCCCACCGGCGGGTCGGGGGGCAAGTGAAAAACTGTTTTTT.

The rearrangement links TRBV5-6 to TRBJ2-2; D remains unclear. Germline CDR1 reads SGHDT; CDR2 reads YYEEEE. V lost 5 bases and J 2 bases, leaving 16 bases between the germline ends. The CDR3 covers 16 residues. The chain's CDR3 is CASRLAGMSNTGELFF. The CDR3 nucleotides read TGTGCCAGCAGACTGGCCGGTATGAGTAACACCGGGGAGCTGTTTTTT. Variable domain in full (rest from reference TRBV5-6 and TRBJ2-2): DAGVTQSPTHLIKTRGQQVTLRCSPKSGHDTVSWYQQALGQGPQFIFQYYEEEERQRGNFPDRFSGHQFPNYSSELNVNALLLGDSALYLCASRLAGMSNTGELFFGEGSRLTVL.